This T cell receptor (beta chain) originates from a study of blood T cell repertoires in COVID-19. Germline V gives CDR1 KGHSH, CDR2 LQKENI. Losses at the gene ends were 2 bases for V and 9 bases for J; bases not matched to a gene: 13. CDR3 length: 15 residues. This table comes from immunoSEQ multiplex PCR, and its TCRdb copy is limited to in-frame clones, with some not included. This sample yields fewer than 150,000 clones, of which about 80% are seen a single time; roughly 1.7% belongs to the top ten. This clone was detected only a few times. The chain links TRBV18 to TRBJ2-7, with 7 positions matching TRBD1. This clonotype originated in a woman aged 18-30 years who had been exposed to COVID-19. Sequencing was carried out using PBMCs or T cells enriched from blood (not recorded which). This chain's CDR3 is CASSPGTGTAVVQYF. DNA for the CDR3: TGTGCCAGCTCACCAGGAACCGGGACAGCTGTGGTGCAGTACTTC.